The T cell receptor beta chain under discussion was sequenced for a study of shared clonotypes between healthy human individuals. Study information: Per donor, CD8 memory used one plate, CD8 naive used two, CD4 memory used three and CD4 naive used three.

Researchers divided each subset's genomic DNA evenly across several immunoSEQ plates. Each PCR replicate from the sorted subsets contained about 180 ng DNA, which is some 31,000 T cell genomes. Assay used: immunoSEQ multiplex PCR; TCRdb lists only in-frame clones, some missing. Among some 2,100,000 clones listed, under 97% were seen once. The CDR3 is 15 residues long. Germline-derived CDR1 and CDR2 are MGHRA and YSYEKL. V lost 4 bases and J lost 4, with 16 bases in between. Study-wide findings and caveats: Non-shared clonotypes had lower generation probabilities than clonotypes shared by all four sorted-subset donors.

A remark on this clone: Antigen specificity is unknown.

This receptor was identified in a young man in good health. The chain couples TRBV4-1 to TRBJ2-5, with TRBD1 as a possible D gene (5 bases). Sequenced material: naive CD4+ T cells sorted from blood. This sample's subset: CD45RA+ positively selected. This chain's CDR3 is CASSRPSTVGETQYF. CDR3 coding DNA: TGCGCCAGCAGCCGACCCTCGACAGTTGGAGAGACCCAGTACTTC.